This T cell receptor (beta chain) appears in the sequencing data of a study of T cell clonotyping in hematopoietic cell transplantation. General study results and limits: At the given depth, recipient repertoires were over 95% de novo clonotypes. After transplant, recipient diversity fell while pathologically expanded clonotypes grew through day 180. Broader posttransplant TCR repertoire diversity was predicted by graft donor and pretransplant recipient Inverse Simpson Index values.

Only a few counts were recorded for this clone. Its matching antigen is unknown. Trimming removed 6 bases at V and 5 bases at J, with 10 bases between. This CDR3 has 13 residues. Looked up from germline, CDR1 is MRHNA and CDR2 is SNTAGT. Blood collection times were about day -28 and days 30, 100, 180 posttransplant. Generated by immunoSEQ multiplex PCR, the TCRdb table keeps only in-frame clones and is missing some. Of roughly 9,900 clones listed, roughly 85% are singletons. The TCR sequence derives from a female patient aged 50-60 years who had an allogeneic stem cell transplant from a related donor, so the T cells may come from the graft donor. Some clones in this sample may be carry-over from other donors' samples. The gene calls are TRBV6-4 and TRBJ2-2; D is undetermined. The source was peripheral blood mononuclear cells, collected 180 days after allogeneic stem cell transplant. CDR3 loop: CASRTTVTGELFF. Written as DNA, the CDR3 is TGTGCCAGCAGGACGACTGTTACCGGGGAGCTGTTTTTT.